This T cell receptor (beta chain) emerged from a study of T cells in Graves' hyperthyroidism and ophthalmopathy. Clinical symptoms, serum thyroxine, TRAb, thyroid ultrasound and orbital computed tomography informed diagnoses. In its sample, this clonotype was seen many times. V was trimmed by 3 bases and J by 6 bases, leaving 18 bases between them. Germline lookup yields CDR1 DFQATT and CDR2 SNEGSKA (reference sequence). This CDR3 comprises 14 residues. Amplification of TCR beta CDR3 regions was performed using RNA transcripts as template. HTBI primers drove first-round RT-PCR of the TCR CDR3. TCRdb re-called the multiplex PCR reads through MiXCR, storing one row per CDR3 protein. Here the sample spans under 450,000 distinct CDR3 sequences, approximately 14% being singletons.

The sequence came from a woman in her late teens or twenties with Graves' hyperthyroidism. The specimen sequenced was blood. The chain joins TRBV20-1 to TRBJ2-7; D is possibly TRBD1 (8 bases). The DNA for the CDR3 is TGCAGTGCTAGGAGCGGGACAGGTGGAAGCGAGCAGTACTTC. This gives the protein CSARSGTGGSEQYF.